The rows below give T cell receptor beta chains drawn from one sample of a study of T-cell memory formation after mild COVID-19. Each CDR3 protein is one row after TCRdb ran MiXCR on the 5' RACE reads. The sample lists over 70,000 distinct CDR3 sequences, roughly 16% occurring once. The sequenced sample consisted of PBMCs or a T cell subset sorted from them (not recorded which). All receptors derive from a man younger than 35 who had mild COVID-19 (a few samples of this study predate the infection). Cell type and time point are not known. The CDR3 runs from the conserved cysteine through the conserved F or W. The D gene is left open where the match is weak. Clone size is not always given. Where it is, it says once, few, many or a class for expanded clones.

cdr3_aa j_call v_call clone_size d_call
CSVFGGNTEAFF TRBJ1-1 TRBV29-1 NA NA
CAIRLGETQYF TRBJ2-5 TRBV2 NA NA
CASSFDRGTGELFF TRBJ2-2 TRBV5-1 many TRBD1
CASSEQGTRTDTQYF TRBJ2-3 TRBV6-2/TRBV6-3 NA NA
CASSPLITDTQYF TRBJ2-3 TRBV7-3 NA NA
CSASDRAQEETQYF TRBJ2-5 TRBV20-1 many TRBD1
CASSQSLGNTQYF TRBJ2-3 TRBV4-3 NA NA
CASSSGQGRNTEAFF TRBJ1-1 TRBV5-1 few TRBD1
CASSSLGDNNQPQHF TRBJ1-5 TRBV12-3/TRBV12-4 few NA
CASDFGARNYGYTF TRBJ1-2 TRBV7-9 few NA
CASSQVGREETQYF TRBJ2-5 TRBV4-2 NA NA
CASSPGTGNTEAFF TRBJ1-1 TRBV5-1 many TRBD1
CSVEGVGQGKTGELFF TRBJ2-2 TRBV29-1 few TRBD1
CSAPHVDTQYF TRBJ2-3 TRBV20-1 few NA
CASSRPERPQYF TRBJ2-3 TRBV2 few NA
CASSIGGERQFF TRBJ2-1 TRBV19 NA NA